This entry features one TCR beta chain sequence. The CDR3 is 15 residues long. V lost 5 bases, J lost 0 bases, and 14 bases lay in between. Germline V CDR1 and CDR2: LNHDA, SQIVND (reference sequence). The source of the sample is a study of blood T cell repertoires in COVID-19. In the authors' methods: The authors estimated nucleated cell counts from reference gene primer amplification. Using immunoSEQ multiplex PCR, the repertoire was profiled, and TCRdb retains in-frame clones only, with some absent. V and J calls and clone size are copied from that table; D and trimming were computed from the DNA. The sample has about 140,000 clones, 84% seen once.

This TCR derives from a woman aged 45-65 years with acute COVID-19. The chain has TRBV19 and TRBJ2-7; no definite D call. Specimen: PBMCs or T cells enriched from blood (not recorded which). CDR3 residues: CASSVLMGSSYEQYF. DNA of the CDR3: TGTGCCAGTAGTGTTTTAATGGGCAGCTCCTACGAGCAGTACTTC.